What follows describes a single TCR beta chain. Its cognate antigen is unknown. At one boundary the junction diverges from the germline segment, which might be a read error. No cell sorting was done before RNA was extracted from the tissue. More than 3 cm separated this lung sample from the edge of the tumor. Chemotherapy-naive patients with new lung cancer underwent thoracic surgery in China, August–late 2014. This entry comes from a study of tumor and adjacent non-tumor tissue in lung cancer. Study results and caveats: Tumor tissue had significantly higher TCR diversity than normal lung. Higher tumor TCR diversity was associated with shorter survival.

The CDR3 loop spans 12 amino acids. Per the germline V gene, CDR1 is MDHEN and CDR2 is SYDVKM. A modified ARM-PCR protocol with three rounds of nested PCR amplified TCRbeta. TCRdb processed the multiplex PCR reads anew with MiXCR; each CDR3 protein has one entry. Among 65,000 to 75,000 distinct CDR3 sequences listed, more than 75% were seen once. The chain has TRBV28 and TRBJ1-2, with a possible D match to TRBD1 (6 bases). Material: distant non-tumor lung tissue. The source of this sequence is a man aged 55 to 70 with non-small cell lung cancer. CDR3 protein: CVSRGINYGYIF. The CDR3 region has the DNA TGTGTCAGCAGGGGTATTAACTATGGCTACATCTTC.